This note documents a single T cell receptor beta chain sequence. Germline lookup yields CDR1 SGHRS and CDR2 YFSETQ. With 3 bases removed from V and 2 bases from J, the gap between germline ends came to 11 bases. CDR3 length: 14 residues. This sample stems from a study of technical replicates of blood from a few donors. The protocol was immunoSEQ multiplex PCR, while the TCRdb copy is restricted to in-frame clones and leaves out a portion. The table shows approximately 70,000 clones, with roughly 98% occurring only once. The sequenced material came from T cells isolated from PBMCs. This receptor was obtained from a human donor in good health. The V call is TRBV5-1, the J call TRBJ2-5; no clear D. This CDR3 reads CASSWALDQETQYF. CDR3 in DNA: TGCGCCAGCAGCTGGGCCTTGGATCAAGAGACCCAGTACTTC.